A single sample is the source of the 3 T cell receptor beta chains below, sequenced in a study of blood T cell repertoires in COVID-19 (dated by TCRdb to about 2020). Library generation was performed with the immunoSEQ multiplex PCR assay. TCRdb re-hosts the immuneACCESS table, in-frame sequences only. Its copies lack some clones; in the studies checked, an unresolved V gene accounts for under half of them, and the cause for the rest is not known. The sample table lists 250,000 to 300,000 clones, under 95% of them with a count of one. The ten largest clones add up to under 3% of the sample. The sample comprised PBMCs or T cells enriched from blood (not recorded which). Receptors were obtained from a woman in her forties with acute COVID-19.

V and J are TRBV30 and TRBJ1-2; 9 bases line up with TRBD1. This CDR3 region has 13 residues. J lost 13 bases, V lost 0 bases, and 9 bases had no gene match. Germline values: CDR1 GTSNPN, CDR2 SVGIG (reference sequence). The CDR3 DNA reads TGTGCCTGGAGTGTACTTTCCGGGACAGGGATCACCTTC. This codes for CAWSVLSGTGITF.

The V and J genes are TRBV9 and TRBJ2-5, with 8 bases that match TRBD2. The J segment lost 4 bases and the V segment lost 0 bases, leaving 11 bases of the junction unmatched. The CDR3 sequence is 17 residues long. Germline CDR1 and CDR2: SGDLS and YYNGEE. The CDR3 region is CASSVGRGGGPPETQYF. The CDR3 DNA follows: TGTGCCAGCAGCGTAGGGCGTGGCGGGGGGCCCCCAGAGACCCAGTACTTC.

This clone was found once. V and J are TRBV19 and TRBJ2-2, with 11 bases lining up with TRBD1. The CDR3 length is 14 residues. Unmatched junction bases numbered 5, after V lost 9 bases and J lost 5 bases. Germline lookup yields CDR1 LNHDA and CDR2 SQIVND (reference sequence). The CDR3 coding sequence is TGTGCCAGCTCGGACAGGGGGCATACCGGGGAGCTGTTTTTT. Its protein is CASSDRGHTGELFF.